This T cell receptor beta chain was identified during a study of T cell responses to AZD1222 COVID-19 vaccine. Clones were sequenced by immunoSEQ multiplex PCR, and TCRdb holds only the in-frame ones, with some missing. The profile covers about 130,000 clones, with around 90% appearing a single time and about 3.5% taken by the ten largest. With respect to this clone: Its antigen is undetermined. One end of the junction is discordant with germline, which a read error may explain.

The CDR3 is 17 residues long. Germline values: CDR1 MNHEY, CDR2 SVGEGT. Regarding the study as a whole: Donor demographics were predominantly white British with a female majority; clonal diversity may be underestimated.

The TCR sequence derives from an adult in good health. The sequenced sample was peripheral blood, obtained on day 0 of AZD1222 vaccination. The chain combines TRBV6-2 or TRBV6-3 with TRBJ1-5; 8 nucleotides line up with TRBD1. This CDR3 reads CASSYSIPTGALPSQHF. The CDR3 DNA sequence: TGTGCCAGCAGCTACTCAATCCCGACAGGGGCGCTCCCCTCCCAGCATTTT.